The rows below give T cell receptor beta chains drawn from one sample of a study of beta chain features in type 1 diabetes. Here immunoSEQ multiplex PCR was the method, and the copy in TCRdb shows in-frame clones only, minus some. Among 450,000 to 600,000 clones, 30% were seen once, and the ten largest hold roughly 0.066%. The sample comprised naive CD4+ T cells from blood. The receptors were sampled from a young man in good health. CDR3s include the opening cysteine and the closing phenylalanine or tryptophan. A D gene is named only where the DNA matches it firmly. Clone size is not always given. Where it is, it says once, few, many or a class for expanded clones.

CDR3aa: CASSHPGTGSSGANVLTF
CDR3nt: TGCGCCAGCAGCCACCCCGGGACAGGTAGCTCTGGGGCCAACGTCCTGACTTTC
d_gene: TRBD1
abundance: .
j_gene: TRBJ2-6
v_gene: TRBV4-1

CDR3aa: CASSYSEEDEQYF
CDR3nt: TGTGCCAGCAGTTACTCCGAGGAGGACGAGCAGTACTTC
d_gene: .
abundance: .
j_gene: TRBJ2-7
v_gene: TRBV6-5

CDR3aa: CASSSPGLYGYTF
CDR3nt: TGTGCCAGCAGCTCCCCGGGTCTCTATGGCTACACCTTC
d_gene: .
abundance: .
j_gene: TRBJ1-2
v_gene: TRBV25-1

CDR3aa: CASSFGGSSYEQYF
CDR3nt: TGTGCCAGCAGCTTTGGGGGAAGCTCCTACGAGCAGTACTTC
d_gene: .
abundance: .
j_gene: TRBJ2-7
v_gene: TRBV7-2

CDR3aa: CAWSVQRGYTDTQYF
CDR3nt: TGTGCCTGGAGTGTTCAGCGGGGGTACACAGATACGCAGTATTTT
d_gene: TRBD2
abundance: .
j_gene: TRBJ2-3
v_gene: TRBV30

CDR3aa: CATSSRGSGEDTQYF
CDR3nt: TGTGCCACCAGCAGCCGGGGAAGTGGGGAAGATACGCAGTATTTT
d_gene: .
abundance: .
j_gene: TRBJ2-3
v_gene: TRBV15

CDR3aa: CASSRPGVNTGELFF
CDR3nt: TGTGCCAGCAGCCGCCCGGGGGTCAACACCGGGGAGCTGTTTTTT
d_gene: .
abundance: few
j_gene: TRBJ2-2
v_gene: TRBV5-4

CDR3aa: CASSPYRESDGYTF
CDR3nt: TGTGCCAGCTCACCTTACAGGGAGAGTGATGGCTACACCTTC
d_gene: .
abundance: .
j_gene: TRBJ1-2
v_gene: TRBV18

CDR3aa: CASSLKYEQYF
CDR3nt: TGTGCCAGCTCACTAAAATACGAGCAGTACTTC
d_gene: .
abundance: .
j_gene: TRBJ2-7
v_gene: TRBV18

CDR3aa: CAISEMSGAPYEQYF
CDR3nt: TGTGCCATCAGTGAGATGTCAGGGGCCCCCTACGAGCAGTACTTC
d_gene: .
abundance: few
j_gene: TRBJ2-7
v_gene: TRBV10-3

CDR3aa: CAWTMGANQPQHF
CDR3nt: TGTGCCTGGACAATGGGGGCCAATCAGCCCCAGCATTTT
d_gene: .
abundance: .
j_gene: TRBJ1-5
v_gene: TRBV30

CDR3aa: CASSSRTGAGGYTF
CDR3nt: TGTGCCAGCAGCTCGCGGACAGGTGCGGGAGGCTACACCTTC
d_gene: TRBD1
abundance: few
j_gene: TRBJ1-2
v_gene: TRBV7-8

CDR3aa: CASSPEGAGNIQYF
CDR3nt: TGCGCCAGCAGCCCCGAGGGGGCCGGAAACATTCAGTACTTC
d_gene: TRBD1
abundance: .
j_gene: TRBJ2-4
v_gene: TRBV5-1

CDR3aa: CASRGEVSYEQYF
CDR3nt: TGTGCCAGCAGGGGGGAGGTGTCGTACGAGCAGTACTTC
d_gene: .
abundance: few
j_gene: TRBJ2-7
v_gene: TRBV28

CDR3aa: CASNPLTRTGLTGANVLTF
CDR3nt: TGTGCCAGCAACCCGCTTACAAGGACAGGGTTGACTGGGGCCAACGTCCTGACTTTC
d_gene: TRBD1
abundance: .
j_gene: TRBJ2-6
v_gene: TRBV7-2

CDR3aa: CASSQGAIYEQYF
CDR3nt: TGTGCCAGCAGTCAAGGAGCTATCTACGAGCAGTACTTC
d_gene: .
abundance: few
j_gene: TRBJ2-7
v_gene: TRBV11-2

CDR3aa: CASSLASSGRTRDTQYF
CDR3nt: TGTGCCAGCAGCTTAGCGTCTAGCGGGAGAACTCGAGATACGCAGTATTTT
d_gene: TRBD2
abundance: .
j_gene: TRBJ2-3
v_gene: TRBV7-2

CDR3aa: CASRQGLRETQYF
CDR3nt: TGTGCCAGCAGGCAGGGTCTACGAGAGACCCAGTACTTC
d_gene: .
abundance: .
j_gene: TRBJ2-5
v_gene: TRBV11-2

CDR3aa: CASSQDSGAIYEQYF
CDR3nt: TGCGCCAGCAGCCAAGATTCAGGGGCCATCTACGAGCAGTACTTC
d_gene: .
abundance: .
j_gene: TRBJ2-7
v_gene: TRBV4-1

CDR3aa: CATSRDRTSNEQFF
CDR3nt: TGTGCCACCAGCAGAGATCGGACAAGCAATGAGCAGTTCTTC
d_gene: .
abundance: few
j_gene: TRBJ2-1
v_gene: TRBV15

CDR3aa: CASSYTWTDYEQYF
CDR3nt: TGTGCCAGCAGTTACACTTGGACTGATTACGAGCAGTACTTC
d_gene: .
abundance: few
j_gene: TRBJ2-7
v_gene: TRBV6-6

CDR3aa: CAWGDSPDTQYF
CDR3nt: TGTGCCTGGGGCGACAGTCCAGATACGCAGTATTTT
d_gene: .
abundance: .
j_gene: TRBJ2-3
v_gene: TRBV30

CDR3aa: CASSGAGGLGTQYF
CDR3nt: TGTGCCAGCAGCGGAGCCGGGGGTCTGGGGACCCAGTACTTC
d_gene: .
abundance: few
j_gene: TRBJ2-5
v_gene: TRBV9

CDR3aa: CSALPSWTSARDEQFF
CDR3nt: TGCAGCGCCCTCCCGAGCTGGACTAGCGCTAGGGATGAGCAGTTCTTC
d_gene: TRBD2
abundance: .
j_gene: TRBJ2-1
v_gene: TRBV29-1

CDR3aa: CATSRLSGSRDEQFF
CDR3nt: TGTGCCACCAGCAGACTTAGCGGGAGCAGGGATGAGCAGTTCTTC
d_gene: TRBD2
abundance: few
j_gene: TRBJ2-1
v_gene: TRBV15

CDR3aa: CASSGPITYEQYF
CDR3nt: TGTGCCAGCAGCGGCCCTATAACCTACGAGCAGTACTTC
d_gene: .
abundance: few
j_gene: TRBJ2-7
v_gene: TRBV9

CDR3aa: CASSMTSQETQYF
CDR3nt: TGTGCCAGTAGTATGACATCTCAAGAGACCCAGTACTTC
d_gene: .
abundance: .
j_gene: TRBJ2-5
v_gene: TRBV19

CDR3aa: CASRNRESYNEQFF
CDR3nt: TGTGCCAGCAGGAACAGGGAATCCTACAATGAGCAGTTCTTC
d_gene: .
abundance: .
j_gene: TRBJ2-1
v_gene: TRBV28

CDR3aa: CASSEAGANVLTF
CDR3nt: TGTGCCAGCAGTGAGGCTGGGGCCAACGTCCTGACTTTC
d_gene: .
abundance: few
j_gene: TRBJ2-6
v_gene: TRBV6-5

CDR3aa: CAWTRDTDNYGYTF
CDR3nt: TGTGCCTGGACCCGGGACACCGATAACTATGGCTACACCTTC
d_gene: .
abundance: .
j_gene: TRBJ1-2
v_gene: TRBV30

CDR3aa: CAWSGQLRDEQYF
CDR3nt: TGTGCCTGGAGTGGACAGCTTCGGGACGAGCAGTACTTC
d_gene: .
abundance: few
j_gene: TRBJ2-7
v_gene: TRBV30

CDR3aa: CASSPPQREQFF
CDR3nt: TGTGCCAGCTCACCACCGCAGCGGGAGCAGTTCTTC
d_gene: .
abundance: .
j_gene: TRBJ2-1
v_gene: TRBV18

CDR3aa: CASSSFGQGWGEQYF
CDR3nt: TGTGCCAGCAGCTCTTTTGGACAGGGCTGGGGCGAGCAGTACTTC
d_gene: TRBD1
abundance: .
j_gene: TRBJ2-7
v_gene: TRBV7-2

CDR3aa: CASREGGEQFF
CDR3nt: TGTGCCAGCAGGGAAGGGGGCGAGCAGTTCTTC
d_gene: TRBD1
abundance: .
j_gene: TRBJ2-1
v_gene: TRBV6-4

CDR3aa: CATGQGYMNTEAFF
CDR3nt: TGTGCCACCGGACAGGGGTACATGAACACTGAAGCTTTCTTT
d_gene: TRBD1
abundance: .
j_gene: TRBJ1-1
v_gene: TRBV15

CDR3aa: CASSRQIHLAGVYNEQFF
CDR3nt: TGCGCCAGCAGCCGACAAATCCACCTAGCGGGAGTATATAATGAGCAGTTCTTC
d_gene: TRBD2
abundance: .
j_gene: TRBJ2-1
v_gene: TRBV5-1

CDR3aa: CASTLTGNGQPQHF
CDR3nt: TGTGCCAGTACCCTAACGGGGAATGGGCAGCCCCAGCATTTT
d_gene: .
abundance: .
j_gene: TRBJ1-5
v_gene: TRBV19

CDR3aa: CASSHLPGRNSGANVLTF
CDR3nt: TGTGCCAGCAGCCATCTCCCGGGACGTAACTCTGGGGCCAACGTCCTGACTTTC
d_gene: .
abundance: few
j_gene: TRBJ2-6
v_gene: TRBV14

CDR3aa: CASSLEGREGEQFF
CDR3nt: TGTGCCAGCAGCTTGGAGGGGCGGGAGGGTGAGCAGTTCTTC
d_gene: TRBD2
abundance: once
j_gene: TRBJ2-1
v_gene: TRBV5-6

CDR3aa: CSVGTSGTADTQYF
CDR3nt: TGCAGCGTTGGGACTAGCGGGACGGCAGATACGCAGTATTTT
d_gene: TRBD2
abundance: .
j_gene: TRBJ2-3
v_gene: TRBV29-1

CDR3aa: CAWSVLGALGYGYTF
CDR3nt: TGTGCCTGGAGTGTATTAGGGGCGCTTGGCTATGGCTACACCTTC
d_gene: .
abundance: .
j_gene: TRBJ1-2
v_gene: TRBV30

CDR3aa: CAWTRGSGELFF
CDR3nt: TGTGCCTGGACCAGGGGTTCCGGGGAGCTGTTTTTT
d_gene: .
abundance: .
j_gene: TRBJ2-2
v_gene: TRBV30

CDR3aa: CASSNQGAQYF
CDR3nt: TGTGCCAGCAGTAATCAGGGAGCGCAGTACTTC
d_gene: .
abundance: few
j_gene: TRBJ2-7
v_gene: TRBV25-1

CDR3aa: CASSKGGQGSHEQYF
CDR3nt: TGTGCCAGCAGCAAAGGGGGACAGGGTTCCCACGAGCAGTACTTC
d_gene: TRBD1
abundance: .
j_gene: TRBJ2-7
v_gene: TRBV11-3

CDR3aa: CASSIFGAGSNQPQHF
CDR3nt: TGTGCCAGTAGTATCTTCGGGGCTGGGAGCAATCAGCCCCAGCATTTT
d_gene: .
abundance: .
j_gene: TRBJ1-5
v_gene: TRBV19

CDR3aa: CASSYLLNTEAFF
CDR3nt: TGTGCCAGCAGTTACCTGCTGAACACTGAAGCTTTCTTT
d_gene: .
abundance: few
j_gene: TRBJ1-1
v_gene: TRBV6-5

CDR3aa: CASTGANVLTF
CDR3nt: TGTGCCTCGACTGGGGCCAACGTCCTGACTTTC
d_gene: .
abundance: .
j_gene: TRBJ2-6
v_gene: TRBV6-1

CDR3aa: CASSLVDDTEAFF
CDR3nt: TGTGCCAGCAGCTTAGTGGATGACACTGAAGCTTTCTTT
d_gene: .
abundance: .
j_gene: TRBJ1-1
v_gene: TRBV7-2

CDR3aa: CASSESRPSGRVTDTQYF
CDR3nt: TGTGCCAGCAGTGAATCGCGTCCTAGCGGGAGAGTCACAGATACGCAGTATTTT
d_gene: TRBD2
abundance: few
j_gene: TRBJ2-3
v_gene: TRBV25-1

CDR3aa: CASSQDGRKQFF
CDR3nt: TGCGCCAGCAGCCAAGATGGTCGGAAGCAGTTCTTC
d_gene: .
abundance: .
j_gene: TRBJ2-1
v_gene: TRBV4-3

CDR3aa: CASSVAGPDTQYF
CDR3nt: TGTGCCAGCAGCGTAGCGGGGCCAGATACGCAGTATTTT
d_gene: .
abundance: .
j_gene: TRBJ2-3
v_gene: TRBV9

CDR3aa: CASSEAARGTDTQYF
CDR3nt: TGTGCCAGCAGTGAAGCGGCGCGCGGCACAGATACGCAGTATTTT
d_gene: .
abundance: few
j_gene: TRBJ2-3
v_gene: TRBV6-1

CDR3aa: CATSRDLLAGLSYEQYF
CDR3nt: TGTGCCACCAGCAGAGATTTACTAGCGGGGCTCTCCTACGAGCAGTACTTC
d_gene: TRBD2
abundance: few
j_gene: TRBJ2-7
v_gene: TRBV15

CDR3aa: CASSVTGTYGYTF
CDR3nt: TGTGCCAGCAGTGTGACAGGAACTTATGGCTACACCTTC
d_gene: .
abundance: few
j_gene: TRBJ1-2
v_gene: TRBV2

CDR3aa: CAWKRSGTVITGELFF
CDR3nt: TGTGCCTGGAAAAGATCCGGGACAGTGATCACCGGGGAGCTGTTTTTT
d_gene: TRBD1
abundance: .
j_gene: TRBJ2-2
v_gene: TRBV30

CDR3aa: CASSVAGAETQYF
CDR3nt: TGTGCCAGCAGCGTAGCGGGAGCAGAGACCCAGTACTTC
d_gene: .
abundance: .
j_gene: TRBJ2-5
v_gene: TRBV9

CDR3aa: CAWSPSRGGTDTQYF
CDR3nt: TGTGCCTGGAGCCCCTCGCGGGGCGGCACAGATACGCAGTATTTT
d_gene: .
abundance: few
j_gene: TRBJ2-3
v_gene: TRBV30

CDR3aa: CSVEGPLGTDTQYF
CDR3nt: TGCAGCGTTGAGGGGCCCCTGGGCACAGATACGCAGTATTTT
d_gene: .
abundance: .
j_gene: TRBJ2-3
v_gene: TRBV29-1

CDR3aa: CASSLSVYTF
CDR3nt: TGTGCCAGCAGCTTAAGTGTCTACACCTTC
d_gene: .
abundance: .
j_gene: TRBJ1-2
v_gene: TRBV7-9

CDR3aa: CAWSVGGSTDTQYF
CDR3nt: TGTGCCTGGAGTGTAGGTGGTAGCACAGATACGCAGTATTTT
d_gene: .
abundance: few
j_gene: TRBJ2-3
v_gene: TRBV30